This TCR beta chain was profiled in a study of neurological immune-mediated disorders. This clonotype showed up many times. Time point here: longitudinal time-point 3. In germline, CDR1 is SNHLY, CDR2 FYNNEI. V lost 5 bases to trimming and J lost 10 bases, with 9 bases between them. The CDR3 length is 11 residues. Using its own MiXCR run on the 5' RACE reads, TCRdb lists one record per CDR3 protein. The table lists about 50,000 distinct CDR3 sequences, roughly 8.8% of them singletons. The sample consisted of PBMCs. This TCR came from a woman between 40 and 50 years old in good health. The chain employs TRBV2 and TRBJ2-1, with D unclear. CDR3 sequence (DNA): TGTGCCAGCAGTCTCATGAGGGAGCAGTTCTTC. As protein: CASSLMREQFF.